The clone carrying this T cell receptor (beta chain) was counted at least ten times. During its preparation, the TCRbeta library received unique molecular identifiers. TCRdb itself ran the PCR reads through MiXCR, one entry per CDR3 protein. The sample lists about 640,000 distinct CDR3 sequences, around a sixth occurring once. This sample is part of a study of T-cell reconstitution after alpha-beta-depleted transplantation in children. V lost 4 bases to trimming and J lost 0 bases, with 10 bases between them. This CDR3 has 14 amino acids. Germline V lookup: CDR1 MNHEY, CDR2 SVGAGI. The sequenced sample was PBMCs from the stem cell graft donor, obtained from the stem cell graft. This clonotype was obtained from a human donor who donated a stem cell graft to a child with acute myeloid leukemia. The V and J genes are TRBV6-5 and TRBJ2-7, with D maybe TRBD1 (6 bases). CDR3 bases: TGTGCCAGCAGTTTCCAACAGGGCTCCTACGAGCAGTACGTC. Translation: CASSFQQGSYEQYV.